Each of the 9 T cell receptor beta chains below was sequenced from the same sample in a study of blood T cell repertoires in COVID-19. Measured with immunoSEQ multiplex PCR; TCRdb has only the in-frame clones, and not every one. The sample yields 200,000 to 250,000 clones, around nine tenths seen once. Specimen: peripheral blood. The receptors were sampled from a man aged 55-75 years who had recovered from COVID-19.

The table lists this clone with a few counts. Here the CDR3 DNA reads TGTGCCAGCAGCTTAATTTTTGCCAGGGGGCGAGGAAACTATGGCTACACCTTC. This encodes CASSLIFARGRGNYGYTF. This chain uses TRBV7-3 with TRBJ1-2; 8 bases fit TRBD1. V was pared by 1 base and J by 2 bases, with 12 bases of the junction left unmatched. Germline V gene data show CDR1 as SGHTA and CDR2 as FQGTGA. The CDR3 has 18 amino acids.

The V call is TRBV7-6, the J call TRBJ1-1; D unclear. Trimming removed 0 bases at V and 3 bases at J, with 5 bases between. Germline V gene data show CDR1 as SGHVS and CDR2 as FNYEAQ. CDR3 length: 13 amino acids. The CDR3 region is CASSLAEHTEAFF. For the CDR3, the DNA is TGTGCCAGCAGCTTAGCCGAGCACACTGAAGCTTTCTTT.

J is TRBJ1-5 and V is TRBV2; D not certain. CDR1 is SNHLY, CDR2 FYNNEI, per germline. This CDR3 has 12 amino acids. Trimming took off 3 bases at V and 7 bases at J, with 7 bases between the two ends. The CDR3 DNA is TGTGCCAGCAGTGATAGCCAACAGCCCCAGCATTTT. The encoded protein is CASSDSQQPQHF. Supplemented by reference TRBV2 and TRBJ1-5, the full variable domain reads EPEVTQTPSHQVTQMGQEVILRCVPISNHLYFYWYRQILGQKVEFLVSFYNNEISEKSEIFDDQFSVERPDGSNFTLKIRSTKLEDSAMYFCASSDSQQPQHFGDGTRLSIL.

This sequence joins TRBV25-1 and TRBJ1-2, with no clear D. The CDR3 spans 14 residues. CDR1 and CDR2 from the germline V gene are MGHDK and SYGVNS. Trimming pared 0 bases from V and 7 bases from J, leaving 12 bases between. The DNA for the CDR3 is TGTGCCAGCAGTGAATATCGGGGTTTTGGTGGCTACACCTTC. It is translated as CASSEYRGFGGYTF.

V usage is TRBV12-5 and J usage is TRBJ1-6; 7 nucleotides agree with TRBD1. The CDR3 contains 13 residues. Per germline, CDR1 LGHNT and CDR2 FRNRAP. Germline trimming cut 5 bases from V and 9 bases from J; bases unmatched to any gene: 4. The CDR3: CASGRQGISPLHF. The CDR3 DNA is TGTGCTAGTGGTCGACAGGGAATTTCACCCCTCCACTTT.

Only a few counts were recorded for this clone. The genes are TRBV7-2 and TRBJ2-3; TRBD2 matches 7 bases. With V trimmed by 7 bases and J by 3 bases, 19 bases remained unmatched. Germline V CDR1 and CDR2: SGHTA, FQGNSA. The CDR3 runs to 18 residues. The CDR3 DNA reads as TGTGCCAGCACCCCGTCTTCTCGGGAGGTCGTCGGGACAGATACGCAGTATTTT. It is translated as CASTPSSREVVGTDTQYF.

The V call is TRBV9, the J call TRBJ1-4; no reliable D call. The CDR3 is made up of 14 amino acids. Germline V gene data show CDR1 as SGDLS and CDR2 as YYNGEE. With 0 bases removed from V and 5 bases from J, the gap between germline ends came to 8 bases. CDR3 sequence (DNA): TGTGCCAGCAGCGTAGGACATACAAATGAAAAACTGTTTTTT. Its translation: CASSVGHTNEKLFF.

The chain has TRBV5-1 and TRBJ2-7; TRBD1 matches at 8 bases. The J segment lost 2 bases and the V segment lost 3 bases, leaving 4 bases of the junction unmatched. This CDR3 contains 14 residues. CDR1 and CDR2 (germline): SGHRS, YFSETQ. CDR3 sequence: CASSSGQEAYEQYF. CDR3 nucleotide sequence: TGCGCCAGCAGCTCGGGACAGGAGGCCTACGAGCAGTACTTC.

The chain employs TRBV7-9 and TRBJ1-6; 9 nucleotides agree with TRBD1. Germline assignment: CDR1 SEHNR and CDR2 FQNEAQ (reference sequence). The CDR3 is made up of 15 amino acids. Unmatched junction bases numbered 3, after V lost 5 bases and J lost 4 bases. The CDR3 protein is CASSAGTGYNSPLHF. CDR3 DNA: TGTGCCAGCAGCGCCGGGACAGGGTATAATTCACCCCTCCACTTT.